One and the same sample provided the 12 T cell receptor beta chains below, sequenced in a study of blood T cell repertoires in COVID-19. Clones were sequenced by immunoSEQ multiplex PCR, and TCRdb holds only the in-frame ones, with some missing. The repertoire holds around 400,000 clones, with around 83% as singletons. The sequencing sample was made of PBMCs or T cells enriched from blood (not recorded which). Receptors were obtained from a woman between 45 and 60 years old who had recovered from COVID-19.

To note about this clone: Other DNA sequences in the sample encode the same CDR3. This rearrangement joins TRBV27 to TRBJ1-1; 7 nucleotides match TRBD1. The trim removed 5 bases at V and 1 base at J, leaving 4 bases unmatched. The germline gives CDR1 MNHEY, CDR2 SMNVEV (reference sequence). The CDR3 spans 14 residues. The CDR3: CASSPGTANTEAFF. Here the CDR3 DNA reads TGTGCCAGCAGTCCCGGGACAGCGAACACTGAAGCTTTCTTT.

The V gene is TRBV10-3, the J gene TRBJ1-1; TRBD1 matches at 7 bases. Germline values: CDR1 ENHRY, CDR2 SYGVKD. The ends lost 6 bases at V and 4 bases at J; junction bases unmatched: 8. The CDR3 contains 14 residues. CDR3 in DNA: TGTGCCATCAGAACACAGGGGCTGAGCACTGAAGCTTTCTTT. It encodes CAIRTQGLSTEAFF.

This chain connects TRBV3-1 (or the pseudogene TRBV3-2) to TRBJ2-2, with 13 positions matching TRBD2. Losses at the gene ends were 10 bases for V and 8 bases for J; bases not matched to a gene: 13. Germline-derived CDR1 and CDR2 are LGHDT and YNNKEL (reference sequence). The CDR3 has 16 amino acids. CDR3 loop: CATRPFGLAGEGELFF. The CDR3 bases are TGTGCCACCCGCCCCTTTGGACTAGCGGGAGAAGGGGAGCTGTTTTTT.

This chain connects TRBV11-2 to TRBJ1-5, with 7 bases identical to TRBD1. Germline CDR1 reads SGHAT; CDR2 reads FQNNGV. CDR3 length equals 15 residues. Trimming cost V 5 bases and J 3 bases; bases outside gene matches: 7. The CDR3 region has the DNA TGTGCCAGCAGCGGTGACAGGGACTCCAATCAGCCCCAGCATTTT. It is translated as CASSGDRDSNQPQHF.

This rearrangement joins TRBV19 to TRBJ2-1; 11 bases line up with TRBD2. This CDR3 has 14 amino acids. Germline V gene lookup returns CDR1 LNHDA and CDR2 SQIVND (reference sequence). V lost 7 bases, J lost 10 bases, and 9 bases stayed unmatched. The CDR3 sequence: CASTPRASGREQFF. The CDR3 DNA sequence: TGTGCCAGTACCCCCAGGGCTAGCGGGAGGGAGCAGTTCTTC.

The CDR3 loop reads CASSQEPGQGNQPQHF. The CDR3 DNA sequence: TGCGCCAGCAGCCAAGAACCGGGACAGGGAAATCAGCCCCAGCATTTT. The gene calls are TRBV4-1 and TRBJ1-5; 9 bases are shared with TRBD1. This CDR3 spans 16 amino acids. V was pared by 0 bases and J by 4 bases, with 4 bases of the junction left unmatched. The germline V gene has CDR1 MGHRA and CDR2 YSYEKL.

The rearrangement links TRBV6-2 or TRBV6-3 to TRBJ1-4, with D perhaps matching TRBD1 (5 bases). This CDR3 is built from 14 residues. V lost 3 bases and J lost 8, with 13 bases in between. From germline, CDR1 is MNHEY and CDR2 SVGEGT. CDR3 amino acids: CASSYAGRPEKLFF. The CDR3, as DNA: TGTGCCAGCAGTTATGCGGGGCGGCCAGAAAAACTGTTTTTT.

This chain joins TRBV27 and TRBJ2-1; maybe TRBD1 (5 bases). Germline-derived CDR1 and CDR2 are MNHEY and SMNVEV (reference sequence). V gave up 3 bases and J gave up 6 bases, with 9 bases separating them. The CDR3 is made up of 13 amino acids. The CDR3: CASSFYDSNEQFF. CDR3 bases: TGTGCCAGCAGTTTTTACGACAGCAATGAGCAGTTCTTC.

V gene TRBV6-6 combines with J gene TRBJ1-4, with D hard to call. Germline loops: CDR1 MNHNY, CDR2 SVGAGI (reference sequence). V lost 0 bases and J lost 4, with 6 bases in between. There are 14 residues in the CDR3. CDR3 protein: CASSYSRVNEKLFF. Here the CDR3 DNA reads TGTGCCAGCAGTTACTCCCGGGTTAATGAAAAACTGTTTTTT.

With regard to this clone: Within the sample, other DNA sequences also encode this same CDR3. The chain links TRBV30 to TRBJ2-3; 7 bases align to TRBD2. Trimming removed 3 bases from V and 2 bases from J; junction bases left unmatched: 5. This CDR3 comprises 14 residues. The germline V gene has CDR1 GTSNPN and CDR2 SVGIG (reference sequence). CDR3 in amino acids: CAWRGGLSTDTQYF. CDR3 DNA sequence: TGTGCCTGGAGGGGGGGACTATCCACAGATACGCAGTATTTT.

This clone occurred many times. The chain has TRBV2 and TRBJ1-6, with D tentatively TRBD1 (6 bases). Germline CDR1 SNHLY, CDR2 FYNNEI. The V gene lost 8 bases and the J gene lost 3 bases, with 11 bases spanning the gap. This CDR3 has 14 residues. The CDR3 reads CASVQGIYNSPLHF. The CDR3 nucleotides are TGTGCCAGCGTTCAGGGGATCTATAATTCACCCCTCCACTTT.

The count of this clone is one. The chain is built from TRBV19 and TRBJ2-7; tentative D call: TRBD1 (6 bases). This CDR3 is 15 amino acids long. Trimming removed 1 base from V and 12 bases from J, with 22 bases in between. The V gene's germline CDR1 is LNHDA and CDR2 SQIVND (reference sequence). The CDR3, as DNA: TGTGCCAGTAGTATAGGACCAGGGGCCTTAACTGGGGTGTACTTC. Translated: CASSIGPGALTGVYF. Supplemented by reference TRBV19 and TRBJ2-7, the full variable domain reads DGGITQSPKYLFRKEGQNVTLSCEQNLNHDAMYWYRQDPGQGLRLIYYSQIVNDFQKGDIAEGYSVSREKKESFPLTVTSAQKNPTAFYLCASSIGPGALTGVYFGPGTRLTVT.